This TCR beta chain comes out of a study of Ad26.COV2.S vaccination and SARS-CoV-2 variants. A remark on this clone: Its antigen is still unknown.

J gave up 1 base and V 0 bases, and 2 bases lay outside the gene matches. The germline CDR1 and CDR2 sequences are ENHRY and SYGVKD. CDR3 length: 15 residues. The table came from immunoSEQ multiplex PCR; TCRdb's copy has only in-frame clones and leaves some out. The sample includes roughly 500,000 clones, around 88% seen only once; the top ten take 9.5% to 15%. Study-level results: Spike-specific TCR breadth in vaccine recipients exceeded that seen in placebo recipients.

As to treatment: 19 received Ad26.COV2.S at low or high dose, single or two shots; 5 received placebo; per-sample allocation not given. The samples were gathered on day 63 after the first injection of vaccine or placebo. The chain uses TRBV10-3 and TRBJ2-7; 8 positions match TRBD1. Source: peripheral blood, taken in a trial of Ad26.COV2.S vaccine versus placebo. This clonotype originated in a person aged 18 to 65 who received the Ad26.COV2.S COVID-19 vaccine or a placebo. The CDR3 loop is CAISESWDRSYEQYF. The CDR3 DNA reads as TGTGCCATCAGTGAGTCATGGGACAGGTCCTACGAGCAGTACTTC.